This T cell receptor beta chain was identified during a study of T cells in narcolepsy. The table came from immunoSEQ multiplex PCR; TCRdb's copy has only in-frame clones and leaves some out. This table holds tens of thousands of clones, 88% found once. Trimming cost V 5 bases and J 4 bases, with 11 bases left between them. CDR3 length: 14 amino acids. CDR1 is LGHNA and CDR2 is YNFKEQ in the germline V gene. This receptor was taken from a human donor with narcolepsy. Sequencing was performed on CD45RA- memory CD4+ T cells from PBMCs. The rearrangement uses TRBV4-2 and TRBJ2-2; TRBD1 or TRBD2 may be the D gene (5 bases each). DNA for the CDR3: TGTGCCAGCAGCTCGGGGCGGATCACCGGGGAGCTGTTTTTT. This translates into CASSSGRITGELFF.